This T cell receptor beta chain was profiled in a study of beta chain features in type 1 diabetes (dated by TCRdb to between 2018 and 2020). A note on the overall study: No differences in mean age, gender distribution, total cell number or subset yield were found between patients and healthy donors. Across all samples, some 110,000,000 sorted cells were examined, and cell number per subset correlated strongly with RNA yield. The study compared the TCRB repertoires of sorted circulating CD4+ T cell subsets in recently diagnosed type 1 diabetes patients with those in matched healthy donors. Regulatory and stem cell-like memory subsets were isolated from only 8 patients and roughly 8 healthy donors, whereas naive and central memory subsets came from all 28 donors.

Trimming accounts for 5 bases at V and 10 bases at J, while the number of junction bases matched to no gene is 17. The germline V gene (reference sequence) gives CDR1 as MNHEY and CDR2 as SMNVEV. The CDR3 runs 16 residues from the cysteine to the phenylalanine. The kept DNA is CDR3 alone, 48 bases in frame from the first base. This clone was picked up a small number of times. Its antigen remains undetermined. The record has no base qualities; no much larger clone is one base away. Study-wide findings and limitations: Shorter templates might have been favored by PCR, but patient and control samples were amplified and corrected together, so both groups would have been affected equally by any skew. Because cDNA was sequenced instead of genomic DNA, highly expressing activated cells could be over-represented, though the groups showed no difference in activation or CD3 levels. Because the HLA sub-analyses included only small numbers of individuals, any influence of HLA type on TCRB rearrangement was left unresolved. Naive, central memory and regulatory TCRB repertoires appeared to be more alike among patients than among healthy donors. At VDJ recombination sites, type 1 diabetes patients had fewer insertions and more deleted nucleotides, which implies abnormalities in thymic rearrangement. In all four CD4+ subsets, TCRB CDR3 length was moderately but significantly shorter in type 1 diabetes patients.

Each donor gave one peripheral blood draw, averaging approximately 110 mL, which was collected into heparinised tubes. A BD FACSAria II was used to sort naive, central memory, regulatory and stem cell-like memory CD4+ T cells with a panel that included CD45RO, CCR7, CD25, CD127, CD95 and CD27. Purity was above 95% for every sorted population. Right away, PBMCs were isolated by Lymphoprep density gradient centrifugation and were stained directly, with no culture step. So that batch effects would be minimized, each experiment stained and sorted samples in pairs, pairing one healthy donor with one patient. The entire amount of isolated RNA was reverse transcribed using the High Capacity cDNA Reverse Transcription Kit, so the sequenced TCRB transcripts were expressed ones. Naive, central memory and regulatory T cell samples underwent deep immunoSEQ sequencing, averaging approximately 3.3 million total reads per sample. Sorted cells were lysed in RLT buffer and RNA was extracted with DNase-treated RNeasy Micro or Mini kits, depending on cell number. Each cell subset was processed on its own to prevent cross-contamination, while patient and healthy donor samples were processed together. Using the immunoSEQ multiplex PCR, TCRB sequences were amplified from cDNA into 87-bp fragments spanning the CDR3 region. Sequencing of the amplicons was done on the Illumina HiSeq platform. In the authors' own workflow: PCR bias was corrected computationally using synthetic template baselines, and reads within Hamming distance 2 were collapsed, with unmergeable singletons discarded. Reads were aligned against IMGT to assign V, D and J genes, CDR3 length and insertions or deletions at six rearrangement sites. Within each subset, clonotype counts were normalized to sorted cell number, after which true diversity and Gini coefficients were computed with the tcR R package. The overlap coefficient, calculated on TCRB nucleotide sequences, was used to quantify repertoire sharing. Sourced from immuneACCESS, this table was stored by TCRdb with only in-frame sequences that have V and J called. A share of the clones is absent; for the studies checked, an unresolved V gene accounts for under half, and the remainder has no known explanation. Clonal size and the V and J genes are those of that table, whereas D and trimming came from the DNA. Counted in this sample were almost 350,000 clones; under 8.5% of them appeared once. 0.44% of the sample rests with the top ten.

The sequence is built from TRBV27 and TRBJ2-1, with 7 bases in between that match TRBD2. The TCR sequence derives from a woman aged 18-35 years in good health. Sequenced input: central memory CD4+ T cells from blood. CDR3 reads: CASSPLRSSGGWEQFF. The nucleotide sequence is TGTGCCAGCAGTCCCCTCCGTTCTAGCGGCGGTTGGGAGCAGTTCTTC.